This entry features one TCR beta chain sequence. Antigen: not known. Repertoires were generated with immunoSEQ multiplex PCR, while TCRdb's copy carries only in-frame clones and drops some. The profile shows some 54,000 clones, around 80% of them singletons. The sample originates from a study of T cells in localized non-small cell lung cancer. General observations from the study: Of the top 100 tumor clones, median 57 were in adjacent lung, approximately 28 among its top 100.

The V gene end was trimmed by 4 bases and the J gene end by 3 bases; junction bases not matched to a gene: 8. This CDR3 comprises 15 residues. Germline CDR1 is LNHNV and CDR2 is YYDKDF (reference sequence). The sequencing used PBMCs, collected before any cancer treatment. This chain uses TRBV15 with TRBJ1-1, with 7 nucleotides matching TRBD1. The clonotype originates from a woman aged 40-69 years with stage II lung adenocarcinoma. CDR3 nucleotides: TGTGCCACCAGCATAAACCCCGGGACAGACACTGAAGCTTTCTTT. Translating it yields CATSINPGTDTEAFF. Filled out from reference TRBV15 and TRBJ1-1, the complete variable domain reads DAMVIQNPRYQVTQFGKPVTLSCSQTLNHNVMYWYQQKSSQAPKLLFHYYDKDFNNEADTPDNFQSRRPNTSFCFLDIRSPGLGDTAMYLCATSINPGTDTEAFFGQGTRLTVV.